A single sample gave rise to the 13 T cell receptor beta chains below, sequenced in a study of T cells in Graves' hyperthyroidism and ophthalmopathy. Amplification of TCR beta CDR3 regions used RNA as the template. A set of HTBI primers served as the primers for a first-round RT-PCR of the TCR CDR3. A single record per CDR3 protein comes from TCRdb applying MiXCR to the multiplex PCR reads. The repertoire consists of 400,000 or so distinct CDR3 sequences, with roughly 14% occurring once and the leading ten covering about 20%. Sequencing was performed on blood. All receptors come from a woman aged 25 to 39 with Graves' ophthalmopathy.

In this sample, this clonotype turned up many times. J is TRBJ2-7 and V is TRBV7-2; D possibly corresponds to TRBD1 (5 bases). Germline-derived CDR1 and CDR2 are SGHTA and FQGNSA. CDR3 size: 16 residues. Trimming pared 0 bases from V and 4 bases from J, leaving 16 bases between. In nucleotides, the CDR3 is TGTGCCAGCAGCTTAGCGTTAACAGGATACCCGTACGAGCAGTACTTC. Its translation: CASSLALTGYPYEQYF.

This clonotype has at least ten counts. The V call is TRBV20-1, the J call TRBJ2-7; 12 positions agree with TRBD2. CDR3 size: 15 residues. From germline, CDR1 is DFQATT and CDR2 SNEGSKA (reference sequence). The junction had 8 bases not matched to a gene; V was cut back by 1 base and J by 7 bases. In DNA form, the CDR3 reads TGCAGTGCTAGAGTCGCTAGCGGGGGGGCTTGGGAGCAGTACTTC. The encoded protein is CSARVASGGAWEQYF.

This clonotype was counted ten times or more. The chain is built from TRBV28 and TRBJ2-7; TRBD1 might be the D (5 bases). V lost 7 bases and J lost 8, with 27 bases in between. Per germline, CDR1 MDHEN and CDR2 SYDVKM. This CDR3 has 16 amino acids. The DNA of the CDR3 is TGTGCCAGCACCGGCAGGGCCCTAATGCCCATTGTTCAGCAGTACTTC. It specifies CASTGRALMPIVQQYF.

This clonotype was detected many times. This chain connects TRBV6-1 to TRBJ1-2; D remains unclear. The germline gives CDR1 MNHNS, CDR2 SASEGT. CDR3 length: 16 residues. With 8 bases removed from V and 2 bases from J, the gap between germline ends came to 21 bases. The DNA of the CDR3 is TGTGCCAGCCGCGGCTTATCGACAAAAGGCAACTATGGCTACACCTTC. Protein product: CASRGLSTKGNYGYTF.

There are a few counts of this clonotype. Being one base from a much bigger clone, this may be a read error. V and J are TRBV6-1 and TRBJ2-2, with TRBD2 as a possible D gene (6 bases). The CDR3 is 14 amino acids. The V gene's germline CDR1 is MNHNS and CDR2 SASEGT. V lost 6 bases and J 7 bases, leaving 15 bases between the germline ends. CDR3 nucleotide sequence: TGTGCCAGCAGCCTCGTCGGAGGGCTCGGGGAGCTGTTTTTT. This sequence encodes CASSLVGGLGELFF.

Remarks on this clonotype: Relative to the germline gene, one junction end is altered; a read error may explain this. The rearrangement links TRBV5-5 to TRBJ1-2; no clear D gene. CDR3 length equals 14 residues. Germline V gene sequence: CDR1 SGHKS, CDR2 YYEKEE (reference sequence). CDR3 in DNA: TGTGCCAGCAGCTTGGCCTGGTGGGTTGGCGGCTGCACCTTC. Protein: CASSLAWWVGGCTF.

The chain links TRBV5-5 to TRBJ2-2; no definite D call. This CDR3 comprises 13 residues. Germline loops: CDR1 SGHKS, CDR2 YYEKEE (reference sequence). V lost 3 bases and J 5 bases, leaving 8 bases between the germline ends. Here the CDR3 DNA reads TGTGCCAGCAGCTCATTCGGTACCGGGGAGCTGTTTTTT. Protein sequence: CASSSFGTGELFF.

Many counts were recorded for this clonotype. The genes are TRBV7-3 and TRBJ2-3; TRBD2 matches at 8 bases. Losses at the gene ends were 3 bases for V and 1 base for J; bases not matched to a gene: 0. This CDR3 region has 14 residues. Germline CDR1 reads SGHTA; CDR2 reads FQGTGA. The CDR3 protein is CASSLTSGTDTQYF. CDR3 sequence (DNA): TGTGCCAGCAGCTTGACTAGCGGCACAGATACGCAGTATTTT.

This clonotype came up many times. V and J are TRBV10-3 and TRBJ2-7; 7 bases map to TRBD1. Looked up from germline, CDR1 is ENHRY and CDR2 is SYGVKD. This CDR3 contains 12 residues. Trimming cost V 10 bases and J 4 bases; bases outside gene matches: 7. CDR3 sequence: CANRTGLYEQYF. The CDR3 DNA reads TGTGCCAACAGGACAGGCTTGTACGAGCAGTACTTC.

This clonotype was seen repeatedly, ten times or more. The CDR3 nucleotides read TGTGCCAGCAGTGAATTTGGAAACACCATATATTTT. Residues: CASSEFGNTIYF. The chain recombines TRBV2 with TRBJ1-3; D gene unclear. Germline assignment: CDR1 SNHLY and CDR2 FYNNEI. V gave up 2 bases and J gave up 3 bases, with 2 bases separating them. The CDR3 runs 12 residues.

This clonotype occurred a few times. The chain employs TRBV24-1 and TRBJ1-1, with D unresolved. CDR3 length: 14 residues. Deletions cut 4 bases from V and 7 bases from J, with 15 bases between. Germline CDR1 KGHDR, CDR2 SFDVKD. The CDR3 bases are TGTGCCACCAGTGACGCAGGACGCGGCGGTGAAGCTTTCTTT. As protein: CATSDAGRGGEAFF.

In its sample, this clonotype was seen many times. This chain uses TRBV18 with TRBJ1-6, with 10 bases identical to TRBD1. This CDR3 is built from 17 residues. J lost 8 bases, V lost 0 bases, and 7 bases had no gene match. Germline V CDR1 and CDR2: KGHSH, LQKENI. The CDR3 nucleotides read TGTGCCAGCTCACCACCGGGACAGGGGAGGGTCTATTCACCCCTCCACTTT. Amino acids: CASSPPGQGRVYSPLHF.

This clonotype occurred many times. J is TRBJ2-1 and V is TRBV11-3, with a tentative D call TRBD2 (5 bases). V shed 7 bases and J shed 9 bases, with 19 bases lying between them. Germline V gene data show CDR1 as SGHNT and CDR2 as YENEEA. The CDR3 covers 14 residues. This CDR3 is CASTIRELASEQFF. In DNA form, the CDR3 reads TGTGCCAGCACCATAAGGGAGTTAGCCAGTGAGCAGTTCTTC.